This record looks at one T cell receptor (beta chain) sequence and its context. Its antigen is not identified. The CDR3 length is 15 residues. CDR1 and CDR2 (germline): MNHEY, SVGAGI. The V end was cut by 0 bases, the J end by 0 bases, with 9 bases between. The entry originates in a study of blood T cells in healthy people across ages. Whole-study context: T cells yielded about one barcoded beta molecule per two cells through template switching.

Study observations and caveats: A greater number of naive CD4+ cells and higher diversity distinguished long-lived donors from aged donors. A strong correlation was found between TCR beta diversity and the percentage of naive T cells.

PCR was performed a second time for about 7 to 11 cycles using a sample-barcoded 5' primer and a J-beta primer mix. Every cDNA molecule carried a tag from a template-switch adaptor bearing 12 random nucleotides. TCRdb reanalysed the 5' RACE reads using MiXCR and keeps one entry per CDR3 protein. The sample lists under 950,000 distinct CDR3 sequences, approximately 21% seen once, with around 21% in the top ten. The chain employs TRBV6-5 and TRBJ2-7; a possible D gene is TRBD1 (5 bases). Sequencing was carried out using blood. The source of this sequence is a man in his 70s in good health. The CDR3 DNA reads TGTGCCAGCAGTTACTCGGACGGACACTCCTACGAGCAGTACTTC. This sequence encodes CASSYSDGHSYEQYF.